Listed below are T cell receptor beta chains from one sample, sequenced in a study of brain T cells in children with intractable seizures. Assay used: immunoSEQ multiplex PCR; TCRdb lists only in-frame clones, some missing. The sample has around 41,000 clones; about nine tenths are singletons. The input for sequencing was peripheral blood, taken at surgery. The receptors were sampled from a girl aged 2 to 10 with tuberous sclerosis and intractable seizures. Both conserved end residues are part of each CDR3. A D gene is named only where the DNA matches it firmly. The size entry is marked missing in some rows and otherwise reads once, few, many or a size class.

V: TRBV19
D: -
J: TRBJ1-5
size: -
CDR3: CASSMSPYSNQPQHF
DNA: TGTGCCAGTAGTATGAGTCCTTATAGCAATCAGCCCCAGCATTTT

V: TRBV4-1
D: -
J: TRBJ1-1
size: -
CDR3: CASSRESHTEAFF
DNA: TGCGCCAGCAGCCGGGAGTCCCACACTGAAGCTTTCTTT

V: TRBV14
D: -
J: TRBJ2-6
size: -
CDR3: CASSPRTRPRGANVLTF
DNA: TGTGCCAGCAGCCCGAGGACAAGGCCGAGAGGGGCCAACGTCCTGACTTTC

V: TRBV12-5
D: -
J: TRBJ2-2
size: once
CDR3: CASGLVLRGIFSGELFF
DNA: TGTGCTAGTGGTTTGGTACTCAGGGGTATTTTTTCCGGGGAGCTGTTTTTT

V: TRBV2
D: TRBD1
J: TRBJ2-1
size: -
CDR3: CASHTGGEQFF
DNA: TGTGCCAGCCATACAGGGGGTGAGCAGTTCTTC

V: TRBV18
D: -
J: TRBJ1-2
size: -
CDR3: CASSAGRYYGYTF
DNA: TGTGCCAGCTCAGCAGGACGGTACTATGGCTACACCTTC

V: TRBV18
D: -
J: TRBJ1-4
size: -
CDR3: CASSPDNKDSLLRNEKLFF
DNA: TGTGCCAGCTCACCAGATAATAAGGACAGCCTCCTTAGAAATGAAAAACTGTTTTTT

V: TRBV7-2
D: -
J: TRBJ1-1
size: -
CDR3: CASSLTRDHTEAFF
DNA: TGTGCCAGCAGCTTAACACGGGATCACACTGAAGCTTTCTTT

V: TRBV29-1
D: TRBD1
J: TRBJ1-1
size: -
CDR3: CSVANRGYNTEAFF
DNA: TGCAGCGTCGCAAACAGGGGGTACAACACTGAAGCTTTCTTT

V: TRBV10-2
D: -
J: TRBJ2-5
size: -
CDR3: CASSRLETQYF
DNA: TGCGCCAGCAGCCGGTTGGAGACCCAGTACTTC

V: TRBV19
D: TRBD1
J: TRBJ1-2
size: -
CDR3: CASSIRDRLYGYTF
DNA: TGTGCCAGTAGCATTCGGGACAGGCTCTATGGCTACACCTTC

V: TRBV9
D: -
J: TRBJ2-3
size: -
CDR3: CASSVGRERSNTDTQYF
DNA: TGTGCCAGCAGCGTAGGAAGGGAGCGGAGTAACACAGATACGCAGTATTTT

V: TRBV9
D: -
J: TRBJ1-4
size: few
CDR3: CASSGLRGGLFF
DNA: TGTGCCAGCAGCGGACTCCGGGGCGGACTGTTTTTT

V: TRBV6-1
D: -
J: TRBJ2-1
size: once
CDR3: CASSELLALSSYNEQFF
DNA: TGTGCCAGCAGTGAACTCTTAGCCCTAAGCTCCTACAATGAGCAGTTCTTC

V: TRBV9
D: -
J: TRBJ1-3
size: -
CDR3: CASSVNREPWGNTIYF
DNA: TGTGCCAGCAGCGTGAACAGGGAACCCTGGGGAAACACCATATATTTT